Sequencing of this T cell receptor (beta chain) was carried out in a study of blood T cell repertoires in COVID-19 (dated by TCRdb to about 2020). Notes on the research overall: Collaborator samples came from the United States, Italy and Spain and covered acute and convalescent phases of COVID-19. Sample metadata almost always included a de-identified subject ID, COVID-19 status, age in years and sex. The material from the prospective study consisted of cDNA or gDNA derived from T cells, B-cell-depleted T cells, or PBMCs. Samples came from the ongoing ImmuneRACE study (first 160 participants) plus 1,254 subjects from 6 global collaborators. The repertoires were released in a freely available public database meant as a resource for research on the immune response to SARS-CoV-2. Deeply sampled blood TCRbeta repertoires from subjects exposed to, actively infected with, or recovered from COVID-19 were included in the dataset. Where HLA class I and class II types were available, the types were taken from metadata supplied by the sample provider, not from assay-based typing. What the authors observed across the whole study: The quantity of clinical and demographic metadata differed by source and by participant and was supplied without curation.

About this clone: Its antigen remains undetermined. Per-nucleotide qualities are absent, and no much larger clonotype sits a single base away.

TCRbeta CDR3 regions were amplified from genomic DNA using the immunoSEQ Assay, a bias-controlled multiplex PCR. The published analysis was carried out like this. The number of nucleated cells in each sample was estimated from the amplification of reference gene primers within the assay. To quantify the absolute abundance of each unique TCRbeta CDR3 rearrangement, sequence reads were collapsed and filtered. For each sample, productive Simpson clonality was calculated as the square root of Simpson's diversity index across productive rearrangements. TCRdb mirrors the immuneACCESS table, restricted to in-frame sequences. Some clones are absent from its copies; in checked studies, under half trace to an unresolved V gene, and the reason for the others is unknown. V and J calls and clone size come straight from that table; D and trimming were deduced from the DNA. Across this sample there are roughly 140,000 clones, with 80% seen only once. Clones ranked in the top ten supply under 15% of the sample.

Collaborating institutions collected whole blood in K2EDTA tubes following their own protocols. Collaborator samples were shipped for TCRbeta analysis as frozen whole blood, isolated PBMCs, or DNA extracted from either sample type. The germline V gene encodes CDR1 MDHEN and CDR2 SYDVKM. V is shortened by 8 bases, J by 5 bases, and the region joining them spans 13 bases. The CDR3 covers 12 residues, taking in both the cysteine and the phenylalanine. The kept DNA is CDR3 alone, 36 bases in frame from the first base. Recombination linked TRBV28 to TRBJ2-7; TRBD1 is a weak D gene call, 5 bases matching. The sample comprised peripheral blood. The receptor comes from a man between 60 and 70 years old with active or convalescent COVID-19. CDR3 region: CASQGFTHEQYF. The DNA sequence is TGTGCCAGCCAGGGTTTTACACACGAGCAGTACTTC.